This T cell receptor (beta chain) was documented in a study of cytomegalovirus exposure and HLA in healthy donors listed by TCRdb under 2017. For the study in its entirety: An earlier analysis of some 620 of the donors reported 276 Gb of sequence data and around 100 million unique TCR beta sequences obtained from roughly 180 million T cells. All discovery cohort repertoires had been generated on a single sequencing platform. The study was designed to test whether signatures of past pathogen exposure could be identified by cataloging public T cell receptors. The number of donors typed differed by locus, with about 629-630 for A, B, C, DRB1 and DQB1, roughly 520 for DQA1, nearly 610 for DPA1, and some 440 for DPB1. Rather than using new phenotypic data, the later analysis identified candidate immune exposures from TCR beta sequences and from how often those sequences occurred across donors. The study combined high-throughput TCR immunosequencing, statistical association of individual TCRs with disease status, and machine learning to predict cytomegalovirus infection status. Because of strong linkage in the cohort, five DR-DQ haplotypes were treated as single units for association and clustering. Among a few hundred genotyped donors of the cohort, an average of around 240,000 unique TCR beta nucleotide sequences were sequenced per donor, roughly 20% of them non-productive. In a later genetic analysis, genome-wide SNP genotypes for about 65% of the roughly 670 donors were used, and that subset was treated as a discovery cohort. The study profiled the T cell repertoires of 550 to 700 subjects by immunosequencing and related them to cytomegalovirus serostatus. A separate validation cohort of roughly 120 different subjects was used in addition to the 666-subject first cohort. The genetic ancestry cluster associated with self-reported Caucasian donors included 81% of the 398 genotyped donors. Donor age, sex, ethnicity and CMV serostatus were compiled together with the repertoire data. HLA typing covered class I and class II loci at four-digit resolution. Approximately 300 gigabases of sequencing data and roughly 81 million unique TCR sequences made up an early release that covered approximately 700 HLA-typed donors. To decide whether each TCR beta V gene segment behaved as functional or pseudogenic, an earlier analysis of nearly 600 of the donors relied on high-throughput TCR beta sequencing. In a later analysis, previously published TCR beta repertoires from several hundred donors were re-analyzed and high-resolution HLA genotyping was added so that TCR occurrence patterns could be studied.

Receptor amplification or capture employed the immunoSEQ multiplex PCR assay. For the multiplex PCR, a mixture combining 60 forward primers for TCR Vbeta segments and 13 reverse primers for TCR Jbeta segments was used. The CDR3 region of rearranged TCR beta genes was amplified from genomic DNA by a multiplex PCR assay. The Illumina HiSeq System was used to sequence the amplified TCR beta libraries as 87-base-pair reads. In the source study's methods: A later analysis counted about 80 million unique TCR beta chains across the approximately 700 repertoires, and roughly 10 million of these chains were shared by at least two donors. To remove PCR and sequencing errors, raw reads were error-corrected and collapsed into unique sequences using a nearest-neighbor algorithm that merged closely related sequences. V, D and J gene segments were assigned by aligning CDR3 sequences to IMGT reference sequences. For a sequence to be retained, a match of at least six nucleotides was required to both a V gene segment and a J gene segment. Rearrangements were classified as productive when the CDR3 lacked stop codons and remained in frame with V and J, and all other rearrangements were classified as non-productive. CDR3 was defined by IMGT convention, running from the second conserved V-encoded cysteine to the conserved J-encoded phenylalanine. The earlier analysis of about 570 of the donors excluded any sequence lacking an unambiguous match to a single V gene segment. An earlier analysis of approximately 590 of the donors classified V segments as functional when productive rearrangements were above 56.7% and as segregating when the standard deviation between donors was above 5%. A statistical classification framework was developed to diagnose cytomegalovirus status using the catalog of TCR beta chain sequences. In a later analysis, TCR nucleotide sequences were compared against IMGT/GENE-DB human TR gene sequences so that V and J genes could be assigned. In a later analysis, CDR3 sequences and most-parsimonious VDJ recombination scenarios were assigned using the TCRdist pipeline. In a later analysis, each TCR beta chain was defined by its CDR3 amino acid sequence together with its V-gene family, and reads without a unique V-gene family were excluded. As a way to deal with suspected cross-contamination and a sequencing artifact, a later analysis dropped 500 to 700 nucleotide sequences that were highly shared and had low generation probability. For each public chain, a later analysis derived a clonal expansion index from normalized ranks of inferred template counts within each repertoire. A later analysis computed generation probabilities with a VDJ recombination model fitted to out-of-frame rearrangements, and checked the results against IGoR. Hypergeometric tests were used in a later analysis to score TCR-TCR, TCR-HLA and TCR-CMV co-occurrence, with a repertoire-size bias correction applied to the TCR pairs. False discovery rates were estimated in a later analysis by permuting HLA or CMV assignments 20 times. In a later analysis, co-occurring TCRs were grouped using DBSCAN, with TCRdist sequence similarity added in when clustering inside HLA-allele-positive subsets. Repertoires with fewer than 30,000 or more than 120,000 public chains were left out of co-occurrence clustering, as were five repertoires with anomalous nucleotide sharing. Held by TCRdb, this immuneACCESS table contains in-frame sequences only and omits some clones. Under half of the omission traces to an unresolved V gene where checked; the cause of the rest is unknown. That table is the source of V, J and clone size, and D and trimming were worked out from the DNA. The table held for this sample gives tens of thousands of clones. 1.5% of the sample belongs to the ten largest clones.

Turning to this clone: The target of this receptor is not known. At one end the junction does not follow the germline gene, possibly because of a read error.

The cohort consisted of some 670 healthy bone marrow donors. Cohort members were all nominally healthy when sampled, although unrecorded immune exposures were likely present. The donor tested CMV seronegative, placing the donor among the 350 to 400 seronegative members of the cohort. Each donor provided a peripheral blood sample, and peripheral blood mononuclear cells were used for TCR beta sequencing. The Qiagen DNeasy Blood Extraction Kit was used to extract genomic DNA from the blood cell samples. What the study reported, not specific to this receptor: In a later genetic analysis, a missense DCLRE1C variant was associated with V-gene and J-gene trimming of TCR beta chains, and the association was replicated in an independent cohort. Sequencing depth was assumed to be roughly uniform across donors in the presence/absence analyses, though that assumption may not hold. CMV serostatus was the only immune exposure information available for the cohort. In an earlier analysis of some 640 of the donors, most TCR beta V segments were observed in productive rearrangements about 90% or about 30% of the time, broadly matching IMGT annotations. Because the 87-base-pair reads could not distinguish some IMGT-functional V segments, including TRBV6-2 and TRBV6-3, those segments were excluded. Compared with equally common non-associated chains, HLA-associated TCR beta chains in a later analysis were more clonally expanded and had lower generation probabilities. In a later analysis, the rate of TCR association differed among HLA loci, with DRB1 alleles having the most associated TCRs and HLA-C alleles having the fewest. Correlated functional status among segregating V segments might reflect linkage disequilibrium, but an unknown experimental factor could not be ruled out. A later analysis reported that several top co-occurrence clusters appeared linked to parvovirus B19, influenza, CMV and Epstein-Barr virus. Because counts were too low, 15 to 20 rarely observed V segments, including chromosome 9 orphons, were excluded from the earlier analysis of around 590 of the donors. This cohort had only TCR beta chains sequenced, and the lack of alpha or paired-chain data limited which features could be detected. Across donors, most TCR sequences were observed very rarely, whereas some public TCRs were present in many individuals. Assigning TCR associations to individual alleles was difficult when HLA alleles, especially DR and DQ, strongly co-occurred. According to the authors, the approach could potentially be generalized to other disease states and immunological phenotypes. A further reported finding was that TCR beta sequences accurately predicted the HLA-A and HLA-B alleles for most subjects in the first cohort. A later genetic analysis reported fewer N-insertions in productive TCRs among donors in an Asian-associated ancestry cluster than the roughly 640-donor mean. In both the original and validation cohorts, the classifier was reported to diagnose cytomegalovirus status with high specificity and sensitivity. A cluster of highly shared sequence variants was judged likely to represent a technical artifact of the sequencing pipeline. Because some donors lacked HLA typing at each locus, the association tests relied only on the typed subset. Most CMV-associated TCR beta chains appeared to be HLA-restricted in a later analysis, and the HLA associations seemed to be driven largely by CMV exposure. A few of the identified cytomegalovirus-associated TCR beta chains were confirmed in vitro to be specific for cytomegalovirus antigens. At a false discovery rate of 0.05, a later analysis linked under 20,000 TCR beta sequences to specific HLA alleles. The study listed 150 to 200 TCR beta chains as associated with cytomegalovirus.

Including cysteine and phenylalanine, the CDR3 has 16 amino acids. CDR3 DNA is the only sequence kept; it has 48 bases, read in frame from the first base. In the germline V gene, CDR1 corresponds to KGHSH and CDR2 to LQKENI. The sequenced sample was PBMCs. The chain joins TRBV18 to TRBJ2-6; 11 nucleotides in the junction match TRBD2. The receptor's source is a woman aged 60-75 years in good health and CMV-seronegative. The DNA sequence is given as TGTGCCAGCTCACTAGCGGGAGGGCCTGGGGCCAACGCCCTGACTTTC. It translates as CASSLAGGPGANALTF.